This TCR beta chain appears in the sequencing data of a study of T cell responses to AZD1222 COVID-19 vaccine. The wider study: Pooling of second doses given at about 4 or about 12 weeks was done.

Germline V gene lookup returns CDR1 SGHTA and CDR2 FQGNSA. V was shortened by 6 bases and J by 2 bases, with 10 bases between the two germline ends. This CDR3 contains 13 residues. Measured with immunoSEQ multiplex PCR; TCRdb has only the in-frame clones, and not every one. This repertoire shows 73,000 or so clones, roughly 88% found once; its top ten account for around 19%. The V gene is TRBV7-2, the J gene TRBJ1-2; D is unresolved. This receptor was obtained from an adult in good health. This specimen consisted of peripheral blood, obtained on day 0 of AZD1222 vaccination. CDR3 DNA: TGTGCCAGCAGTACCTCCTCAAACTATGGCTACACCTTC. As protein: CASSTSSNYGYTF.